This TCR beta chain stems from a study of cytomegalovirus exposure and HLA in healthy donors. Study-wide background: Within an early data release were around 87 million unique TCRs drawn from HLA-typed donors. Whole-study findings and limits: The CMV antigen specificity of a few CMV-associated chains was confirmed through in vitro analysis. The presence/absence work took it that sequencing depth was about the same across donors.

The PCR employed 60 Vbeta primers together with 13 Jbeta primers. Only in-frame clones appear in the TCRdb table, and some are missing; sequencing was by immunoSEQ multiplex PCR. The repertoire includes over 50,000 clones, 89% of them detected once, and 1.5% sits in the top ten. Comments on this clone: Its antigen is not identified.

Sequences were obtained from PBMCs. The receptor comes from a man between 25 and 39 years old in good health and CMV-seropositive.

The CDR3 sequence: CASSFGTGTSTDTQYF. CDR3 in DNA: TGTGCCAGCAGCTTTGGGACAGGGACTAGCACAGATACGCAGTATTTT. The rearrangement joins TRBV7-9 to TRBJ2-3; 9 nucleotides match TRBD1. The ends lost 3 bases at V and 0 bases at J; junction bases unmatched: 4. The germline CDR1 and CDR2 sequences are SEHNR and FQNEAQ (reference sequence). CDR3 length: 16 residues.